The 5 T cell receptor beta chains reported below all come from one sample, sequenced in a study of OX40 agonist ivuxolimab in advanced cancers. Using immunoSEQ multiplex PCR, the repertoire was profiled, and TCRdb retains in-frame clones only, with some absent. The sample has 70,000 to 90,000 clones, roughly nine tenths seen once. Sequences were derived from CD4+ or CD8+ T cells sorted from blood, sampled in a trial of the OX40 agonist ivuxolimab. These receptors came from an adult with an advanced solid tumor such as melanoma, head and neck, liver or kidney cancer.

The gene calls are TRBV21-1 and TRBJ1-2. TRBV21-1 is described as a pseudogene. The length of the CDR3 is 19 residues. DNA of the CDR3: TGTGCCAGCAGCAAAGAATCGCCAGCTGGGGGGGAAAGGGACTATGGCTACACCTTC. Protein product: CASSKESPAGGERDYGYTF.

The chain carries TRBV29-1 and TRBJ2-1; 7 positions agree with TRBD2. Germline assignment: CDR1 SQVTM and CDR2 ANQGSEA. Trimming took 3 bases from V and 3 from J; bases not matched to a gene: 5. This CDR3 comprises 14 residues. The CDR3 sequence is CSVEGGTLYNEQFF. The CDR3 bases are TGCAGCGTTGAGGGGGGGACCCTCTACAATGAGCAGTTCTTC.

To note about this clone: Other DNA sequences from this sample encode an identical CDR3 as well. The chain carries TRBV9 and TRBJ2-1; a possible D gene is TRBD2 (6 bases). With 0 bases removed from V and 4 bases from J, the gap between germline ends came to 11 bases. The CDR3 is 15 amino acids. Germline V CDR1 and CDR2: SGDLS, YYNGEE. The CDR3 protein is CASSVEGTLYNEQFF. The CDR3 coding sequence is TGTGCCAGCAGCGTAGAAGGGACTTTATACAATGAGCAGTTCTTC.

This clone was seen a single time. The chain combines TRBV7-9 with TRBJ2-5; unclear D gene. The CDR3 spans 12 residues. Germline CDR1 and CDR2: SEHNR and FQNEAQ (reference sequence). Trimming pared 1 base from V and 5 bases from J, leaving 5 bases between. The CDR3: CASSLVGETQYF. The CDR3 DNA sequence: TGTGCCAGCAGCTTAGTAGGGGAGACCCAGTACTTC.

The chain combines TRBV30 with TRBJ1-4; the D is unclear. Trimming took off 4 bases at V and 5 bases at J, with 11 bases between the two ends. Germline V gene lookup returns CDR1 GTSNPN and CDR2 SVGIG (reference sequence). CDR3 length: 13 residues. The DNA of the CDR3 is TGTGCCTGGATGGACGGCCGAAATGAAAAACTGTTTTTT. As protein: CAWMDGRNEKLFF. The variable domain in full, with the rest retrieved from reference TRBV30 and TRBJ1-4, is SQTIHQWPATLVQPVGSPLSLECTVEGTSNPNLYWYRQAAGRGLQLLFYSVGIGQISSEVPQNLSASRPQDRQFILSSKKLLLSDSGFYLCAWMDGRNEKLFFGSGTQLSVL.